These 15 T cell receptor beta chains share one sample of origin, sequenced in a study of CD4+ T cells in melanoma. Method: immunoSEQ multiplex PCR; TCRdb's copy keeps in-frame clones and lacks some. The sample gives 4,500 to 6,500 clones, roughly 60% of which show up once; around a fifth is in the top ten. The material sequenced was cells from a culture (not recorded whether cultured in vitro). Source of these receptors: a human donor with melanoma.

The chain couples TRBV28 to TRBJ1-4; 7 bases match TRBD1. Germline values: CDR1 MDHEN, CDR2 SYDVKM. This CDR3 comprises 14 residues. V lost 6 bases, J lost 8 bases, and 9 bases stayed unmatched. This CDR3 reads CASSPQGRGEKLFF. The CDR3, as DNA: TGTGCCAGCAGCCCACAGGGGCGCGGCGAAAAACTGTTTTTT.

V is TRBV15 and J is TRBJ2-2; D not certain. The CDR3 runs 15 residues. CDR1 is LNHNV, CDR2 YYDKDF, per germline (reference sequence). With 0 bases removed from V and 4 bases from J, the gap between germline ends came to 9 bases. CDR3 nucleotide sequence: TGTGCCACCAGCAGAGATAAAGGCGGCACCGGGGAGCTGTTTTTT. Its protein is CATSRDKGGTGELFF.

CDR3 nucleotide sequence: TGTGCCAGCAGCTCGCTAGCCGGGACAGGGGGTTACACTGAAGCTTTCTTT. Translating it yields CASSSLAGTGGYTEAFF. This chain links TRBV7-6 with TRBJ1-1; 11 nucleotides match TRBD1. The CDR3 has 17 residues. V lost 4 bases, J lost 3 bases, and 10 bases stayed unmatched. CDR1 is SGHVS, CDR2 FNYEAQ, per germline. The full variable domain, in which reference TRBV7-6 and TRBJ1-1 provide the parts outside the CDR3, is GAGVSQSPRYKVTKRGQDVALRCDPISGHVSLYWYRQALGQGPEFLTYFNYEAQQDKSGLPNDRFSAERPEGSISTLTIQRTEQRDSAMYRCASSSLAGTGGYTEAFFGQGTRLTVV.

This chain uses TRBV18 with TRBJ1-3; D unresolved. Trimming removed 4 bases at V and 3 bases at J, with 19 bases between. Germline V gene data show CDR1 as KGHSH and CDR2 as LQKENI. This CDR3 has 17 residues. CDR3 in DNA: TGTGCCAGCTCACTAAGGTCGGACTCCCCCTTTGGAAACACCATATATTTT. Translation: CASSLRSDSPFGNTIYF.

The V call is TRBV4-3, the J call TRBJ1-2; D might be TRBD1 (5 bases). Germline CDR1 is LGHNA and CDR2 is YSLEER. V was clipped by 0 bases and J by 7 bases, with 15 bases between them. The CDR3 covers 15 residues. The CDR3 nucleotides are TGCGCCAGCAGCCAAGATGATGAAGGGGCCGGTGGCTACACCTTC. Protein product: CASSQDDEGAGGYTF.

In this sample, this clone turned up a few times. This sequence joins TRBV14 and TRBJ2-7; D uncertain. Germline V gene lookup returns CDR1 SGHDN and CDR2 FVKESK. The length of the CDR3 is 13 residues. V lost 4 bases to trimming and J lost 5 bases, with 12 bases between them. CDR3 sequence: CASSRAPRNEQYF. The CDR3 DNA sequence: TGTGCCAGCAGCCGCGCACCCCGGAACGAGCAGTACTTC.

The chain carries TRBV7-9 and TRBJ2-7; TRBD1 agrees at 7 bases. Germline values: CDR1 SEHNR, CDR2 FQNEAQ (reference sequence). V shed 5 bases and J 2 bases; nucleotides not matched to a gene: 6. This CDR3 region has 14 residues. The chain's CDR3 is CASSRGLRTYEQYF. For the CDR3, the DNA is TGTGCCAGCAGCAGGGGGCTTAGGACCTACGAGCAGTACTTC.

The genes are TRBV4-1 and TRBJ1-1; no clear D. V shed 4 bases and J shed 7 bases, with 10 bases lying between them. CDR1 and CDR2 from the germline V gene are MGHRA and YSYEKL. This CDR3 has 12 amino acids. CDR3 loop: CASSPTGNEAFF. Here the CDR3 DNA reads TGCGCCAGCAGCCCGACCGGTAATGAAGCTTTCTTT.

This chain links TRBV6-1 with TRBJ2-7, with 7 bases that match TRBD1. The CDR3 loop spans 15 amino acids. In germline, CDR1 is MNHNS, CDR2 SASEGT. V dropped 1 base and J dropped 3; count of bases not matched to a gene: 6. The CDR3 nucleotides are TGTGCCAGCAGTGAAGGGACAGGCTCCTTCTACGAGCAGTACTTC. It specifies CASSEGTGSFYEQYF.

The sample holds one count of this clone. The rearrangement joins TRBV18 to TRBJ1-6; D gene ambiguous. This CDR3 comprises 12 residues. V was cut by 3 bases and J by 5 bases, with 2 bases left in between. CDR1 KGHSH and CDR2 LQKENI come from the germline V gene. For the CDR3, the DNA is TGTGCCAGCTCACCGGATAATTCACCCCTCCACTTT. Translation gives CASSPDNSPLHF. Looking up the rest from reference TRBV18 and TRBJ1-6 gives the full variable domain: NAGVMQNPRHLVRRRGQEARLRCSPMKGHSHVYWYRQLPEEGLKFMVYLQKENIIDESGMPKERFSAEFPKEGPSILRIQQVVRGDSAAYFCASSPDNSPLHFGNGTRLTVT.

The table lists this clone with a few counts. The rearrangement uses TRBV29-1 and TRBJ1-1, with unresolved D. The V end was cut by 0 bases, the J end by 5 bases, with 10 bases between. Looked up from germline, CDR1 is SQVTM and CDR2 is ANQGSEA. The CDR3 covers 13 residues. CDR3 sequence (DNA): TGCAGCGTTGAAGATCCCCCGGGGACTGAAGCTTTCTTT. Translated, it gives CSVEDPPGTEAFF.

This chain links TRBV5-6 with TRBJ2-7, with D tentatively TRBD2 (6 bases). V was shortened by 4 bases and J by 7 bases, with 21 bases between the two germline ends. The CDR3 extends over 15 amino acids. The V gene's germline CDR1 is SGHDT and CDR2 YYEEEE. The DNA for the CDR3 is TGTGCCAGCAGCCTCCCGCGGGACCTTCGTGTAGAGCAGTACTTC. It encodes CASSLPRDLRVEQYF.

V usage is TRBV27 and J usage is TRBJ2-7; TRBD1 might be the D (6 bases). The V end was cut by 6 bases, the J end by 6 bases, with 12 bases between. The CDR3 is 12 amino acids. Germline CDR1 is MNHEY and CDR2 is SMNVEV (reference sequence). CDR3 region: CASSTGTREQYF. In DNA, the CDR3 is TGTGCCAGCAGCACCGGGACACGCGAGCAGTACTTC.

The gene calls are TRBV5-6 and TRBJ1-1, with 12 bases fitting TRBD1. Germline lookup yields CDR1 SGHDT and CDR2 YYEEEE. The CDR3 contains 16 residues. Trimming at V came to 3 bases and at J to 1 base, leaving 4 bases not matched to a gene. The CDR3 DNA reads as TGTGCCAGCAGCTGGGACAGGGGGCATAAGAACACTGAAGCTTTCTTT. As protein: CASSWDRGHKNTEAFF.

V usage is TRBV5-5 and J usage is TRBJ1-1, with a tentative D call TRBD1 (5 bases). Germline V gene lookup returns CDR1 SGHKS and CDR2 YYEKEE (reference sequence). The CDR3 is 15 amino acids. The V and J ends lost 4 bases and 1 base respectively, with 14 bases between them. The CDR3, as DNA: TGTGCCAGCAGCCGGGACGGACCATCGAACACTGAAGCTTTCTTT. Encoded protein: CASSRDGPSNTEAFF.